These T cell receptor beta chains were read from a single sample in a study of cytomegalovirus exposure and HLA in healthy donors. Libraries were prepared by immunoSEQ multiplex PCR; TCRdb keeps only in-frame clonotypes and omits some of them. The sample has some 66,000 clones; 78% are singletons. The material sequenced was PBMCs. The receptor source for this set is a middle-aged man in good health and CMV-seronegative. CDR3s include the opening cysteine and the closing phenylalanine or tryptophan. The D gene is left open where the match is weak. Expanded clones get a size class; other rows say once, few or many, or leave the size out.

J	D	size	V	CDR3	DNA
TRBJ2-7	.	.	TRBV2	CASSFSRENYSYEQYF	TGTGCCAGCAGCTTTTCGAGAGAAAATTACTCCTACGAGCAGTACTTC
TRBJ1-1	TRBD1	.	TRBV6-6	CASSSQTGITEAFF	TGTGCCAGCAGTTCGCAGACAGGGATCACTGAAGCTTTCTTT
TRBJ2-2	TRBD1	few	TRBV28	CASSLDFRDRTPNTGELFF	TGTGCCAGCAGTTTAGACTTCCGGGACAGAACTCCGAACACCGGGGAGCTGTTTTTT
TRBJ1-1	.	few	TRBV15	CATSREGHEAFF	TGTGCCACCAGCAGAGAAGGACATGAAGCTTTCTTT
TRBJ2-7	TRBD2	.	TRBV27	CASSLNPPGGNEQYF	TGTGCCAGCAGTTTAAACCCTCCGGGAGGAAACGAGCAGTACTTC
TRBJ1-6	.	.	TRBV21-1	CASSRTGLRYNSPLHF	TGTGCCAGCAGCAGGACAGGTCTAAGATATAATTCACCCCTCCACTTT
TRBJ2-7	TRBD1	.	TRBV5-1	CASSPRTGGIYEQYF	TGCGCCAGCAGCCCCAGAACAGGGGGCATCTACGAGCAGTACTTC
TRBJ2-7	TRBD1	.	TRBV5-4	CASSLVGQGSEQYF	TGTGCCAGCAGCTTGGTGGGACAGGGGTCCGAGCAGTACTTC
TRBJ2-2	.	.	TRBV2	CASILGGGRSTGELFF	TGTGCCAGCATCCTCGGGGGCGGGAGATCGACCGGGGAGCTGTTTTTT
TRBJ2-5	TRBD1	.	TRBV19	CASSIQGAETQYF	TGTGCCAGTAGTATACAGGGGGCGGAGACCCAGTACTTC
TRBJ2-3	TRBD2	.	TRBV5-1	CASSFRLAGSTSTDTQYF	TGCGCCAGCAGCTTTCGACTAGCGGGATCCACTAGCACAGATACGCAGTATTTT
TRBJ2-5	.	.	TRBV29-1	CSVVMTGQETQYF	TGCAGCGTTGTTATGACAGGCCAAGAGACCCAGTACTTC
TRBJ1-6	.	.	TRBV11-3	CASSRHYNSPLHF	TGTGCCAGCAGCCGACATTATAATTCACCCCTCCACTTT
TRBJ2-7	TRBD1	.	TRBV10-3	CAISKPGQGAVEQYF	TGTGCCATCAGTAAACCGGGACAGGGGGCTGTCGAGCAGTACTTC
TRBJ1-5	.	.	TRBV28	CASRATGSNQPQHF	TGTGCCAGCAGGGCAACAGGGAGCAATCAGCCCCAGCATTTT
TRBJ2-4	.	few	TRBV10-1	CASSDSQTLLAKNIQYF	TGCGCCAGCAGTGACTCACAGACATTGCTAGCCAAAAACATTCAGTACTTC
TRBJ2-1	.	.	TRBV9	CASSPSSSYSYNEQFF	TGTGCCAGCAGCCCCAGTAGTAGCTACTCCTACAATGAGCAGTTCTTC
TRBJ2-7	.	.	TRBV7-2	CASSFRTGPGEQYF	TGTGCCAGCAGCTTTCGGACGGGTCCGGGGGAGCAGTACTTC
TRBJ2-1	TRBD2	.	TRBV25-1	CASSELAGGSNEQFF	TGTGCCAGCAGTGAGCTAGCGGGAGGGTCCAATGAGCAGTTCTTC
TRBJ2-7	TRBD2	.	TRBV18	CASSLYVAGGVEEQYF	TGTGCCAGCTCACTGTACGTAGCGGGAGGAGTAGAGGAGCAGTACTTC
TRBJ2-7	.	.	TRBV5-4	CASSSARVPYEQYF	TGTGCCAGCAGCTCCGCGAGGGTGCCGTACGAGCAGTACTTC
TRBJ1-4	.	.	TRBV6-5	CASSARPAEKLFF	TGTGCCAGCAGTGCTAGACCCGCCGAAAAACTGTTTTTT
TRBJ2-2	.	.	TRBV2	CASRPGPGTGELFF	TGTGCCAGCAGACCGGGCCCGGGGACCGGGGAGCTGTTTTTT
TRBJ2-3	.	.	TRBV25-1	CASSESKPSFRTDTQYF	TGTGCCAGCAGTGAATCGAAACCCTCCTTCAGGACAGATACGCAGTATTTT
TRBJ2-2	.	.	TRBV19	CASSITGKTGELFF	TGTGCCAGTAGTATCACAGGGAAGACCGGGGAGCTGTTTTTT
TRBJ2-1	TRBD2	.	TRBV29-1	CSVEDRGRGGRGEQFF	TGCAGCGTTGAAGATCGCGGACGGGGGGGCCGAGGTGAGCAGTTCTTC
TRBJ1-1	.	.	TRBV11-1	CASSLLSTVEAFF	TGTGCCAGCAGCTTACTTTCGACAGTTGAAGCTTTCTTT
TRBJ1-5	TRBD1	.	TRBV28	CATLGQGPQPQHF	TGTGCCACTTTGGGACAGGGACCCCAGCCCCAGCATTTT
TRBJ1-5	TRBD1	once	TRBV5-8	CASSWRQGENQPQHF	TGTGCCAGCAGCTGGAGACAGGGGGAAAATCAGCCCCAGCATTTT
TRBJ2-1	.	once	TRBV9	CASSLSSEGWNEQFF	TGTGCCAGCAGCCTCTCCAGCGAGGGCTGGAATGAGCAGTTCTTC
TRBJ1-5	TRBD1	.	TRBV9	CASSRTGDRQPQHF	TGTGCCAGCAGCCGGACAGGGGACCGTCAGCCCCAGCATTTT
TRBJ1-2	.	few	TRBV5-1	CASSLQGANYGYTF	TGCGCCAGCAGCTTGCAGGGCGCTAACTATGGCTACACCTTC
TRBJ1-2	.	.	TRBV19	CASMNRMSYGYTF	TGTGCCAGTATGAACAGGATGAGCTATGGCTACACCTTC
TRBJ2-6	.	.	TRBV21-1	CASSKTLLRVGANVLTF	TGTGCCAGCAGCAAGACCCTTCTGAGGGTCGGGGCCAACGTCCTGACTTTC
TRBJ1-1	.	few	TRBV7-9	CASSLAEGSGAFF	TGTGCCAGCAGCTTAGCGGAGGGTAGTGGCGCTTTCTTT
TRBJ2-1	TRBD2	.	TRBV15	CATSSGGVPSYNEQFF	TGTGCCACCAGTTCCGGGGGGGTGCCCTCCTACAATGAGCAGTTCTTC
TRBJ2-1	TRBD2	.	TRBV7-9	CASSGTTSGGAYNEQFF	TGTGCCAGCAGCGGAACGACTAGCGGGGGGGCCTACAATGAGCAGTTCTTC
TRBJ2-1	TRBD2	.	TRBV2	CASSEQRAGLAGGRTFF	TGTGCCAGCAGTGAACAACGAGCCGGTCTAGCGGGGGGGCGGACGTTCTTC
TRBJ2-3	.	few	TRBV7-9	CPSSRREVPATDTQYF	TGTCCCAGCAGCCGCAGGGAGGTCCCCGCCACAGATACGCAGTATTTT
TRBJ2-7	TRBD2	.	TRBV7-9	CSSSTLAGEYEQYF	TGTTCCAGCAGCACCCTAGCGGGAGAGTACGAGCAGTACTTC
TRBJ2-3	TRBD2	.	TRBV7-9	CSSSLGLAGADTQYF	TGTTCCAGCAGCTTAGGGCTAGCGGGTGCAGATACGCAGTATTTT
TRBJ1-1	.	.	TRBV5-1	CASSLTVLNTEAFF	TGCGCCAGCAGCCTGACAGTTTTGAACACTGAAGCTTTCTTT
TRBJ1-3	.	.	TRBV28	CASSLAGNGNTIYF	TGTGCCAGCAGTTTAGCAGGGAATGGAAACACCATATATTTT
TRBJ2-3	TRBD2	.	TRBV6-1	CASLPGLNTDTQYF	TGTGCCAGCCTTCCGGGACTAAACACAGATACGCAGTATTTT
TRBJ2-1	TRBD2	.	TRBV11-2	CASSLDRLAGEILF	TGTGCCAGCAGCTTAGACAGACTAGCGGGAGAAATCCTCTTC
TRBJ2-2	.	.	TRBV2	CASTLARGIGELFF	TGTGCCAGCACGCTAGCGCGAGGTATCGGGGAGCTGTTTTTT
TRBJ2-7	TRBD2	.	TRBV7-2	CASSLVTSGAYEQYF	TGTGCCAGCAGCTTAGTGACTAGCGGAGCCTACGAGCAGTACTTC
TRBJ2-2	TRBD2	.	TRBV19	CASSTSRGTSGTGELFF	TGTGCCAGTAGTACCTCTAGGGGGACTAGCGGCACCGGGGAGCTGTTTTTT
TRBJ1-2	.	once	TRBV5-4	CASSLAGLPGRGGGYTF	TGTGCCAGCAGCTTGGCCGGTCTACCAGGGAGGGGAGGCGGCTACACCTTC
TRBJ2-1	TRBD2	.	TRBV4-1	CASSLAGGLAYEQFF	TGCGCCAGCAGCCTAGCGGGGGGCCTGGCGTATGAGCAGTTCTTC